Below, one T cell receptor (beta chain) is given with its context. Its antigen is undetermined. Unmatched junction bases numbered 9, after V lost 7 bases and J lost 6 bases. Germline V gene data show CDR1 as SNHLY and CDR2 as FYNNEI. The CDR3 contains 15 residues. This record comes from a study of shared clonotypes between healthy human individuals. Study-wide results and caveats: Depth of sequencing was expected to influence donor clonotype sharing.

Each cell subset's genomic DNA was divided evenly among several immunoSEQ plates. The sorted-subset replicate PCRs were given about 210 ng DNA, which is tens of thousands of T cell genomes. Data came from immunoSEQ multiplex PCR; TCRdb stores just in-frame clones and leaves some out. The table shows 2 million to 2.5 million clones, with approximately 95% occurring only once. The TCR sequence derives from a man aged 18 to 30 in good health. Some clones in this sample may be carry-over from other donors' samples. Sequenced input: naive CD4+ T cells from PBMCs. Subset of the sample: CD45RA+ positively selected. The J gene is TRBJ2-7, the V gene TRBV2; 13 bases fit TRBD2. CDR3 in DNA: TGTGCCAGCATCATCGGACTAGCGGGAGTGGGCGAGCAGTACTTC. Translated, it gives CASIIGLAGVGEQYF.